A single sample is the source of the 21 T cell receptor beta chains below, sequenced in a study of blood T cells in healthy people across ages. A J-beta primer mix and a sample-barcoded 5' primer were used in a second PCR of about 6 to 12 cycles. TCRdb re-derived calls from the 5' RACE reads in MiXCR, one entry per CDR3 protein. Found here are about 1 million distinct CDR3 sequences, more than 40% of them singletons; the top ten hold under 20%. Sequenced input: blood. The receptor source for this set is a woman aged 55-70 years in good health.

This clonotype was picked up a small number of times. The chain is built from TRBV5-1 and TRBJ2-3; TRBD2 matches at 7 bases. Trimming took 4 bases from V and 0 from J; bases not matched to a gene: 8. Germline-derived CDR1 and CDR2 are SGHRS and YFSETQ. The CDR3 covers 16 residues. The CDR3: CASSPGGTSSTDTQYF. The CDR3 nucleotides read TGCGCCAGCAGCCCGGGGGGAACTTCTAGCACAGATACGCAGTATTTT.

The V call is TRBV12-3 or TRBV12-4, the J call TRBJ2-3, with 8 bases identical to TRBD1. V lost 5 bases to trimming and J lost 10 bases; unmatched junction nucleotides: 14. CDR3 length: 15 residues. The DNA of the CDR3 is TGTGCCAGCAGTAAGGGGGGACAGGCTTCTCCAGCGCAGTATTTT. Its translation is CASSKGGQASPAQYF.

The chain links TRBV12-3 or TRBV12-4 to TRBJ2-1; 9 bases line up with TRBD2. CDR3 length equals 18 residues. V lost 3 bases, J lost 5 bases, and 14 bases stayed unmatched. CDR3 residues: CASSLPGASGTSHNEQFF. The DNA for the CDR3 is TGTGCCAGCAGTTTGCCCGGGGCTAGCGGGACATCCCACAATGAGCAGTTCTTC.

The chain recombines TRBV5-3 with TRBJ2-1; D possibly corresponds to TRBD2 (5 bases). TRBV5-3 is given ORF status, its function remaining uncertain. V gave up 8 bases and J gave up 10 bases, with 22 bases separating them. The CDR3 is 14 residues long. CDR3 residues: CASSQGSLGSEQFF. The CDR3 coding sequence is TGTGCCAGCAGCCAAGGGAGTCTGGGGTCCGAGCAGTTCTTC.

The CDR3 DNA is TGTGCCAGCAGATGCAGACTAGCTGCAAGCTCCTACAATGAGCAGTTCTTC. As protein: CASRCRLAASSYNEQFF. V is TRBV25-1 and J is TRBJ2-1; TRBD2 matches 7 bases. Germline V gene sequence: CDR1 MGHDK, CDR2 SYGVNS. The trim removed 6 bases at V and 0 bases at J, leaving 11 bases unmatched. This CDR3 spans 17 amino acids.

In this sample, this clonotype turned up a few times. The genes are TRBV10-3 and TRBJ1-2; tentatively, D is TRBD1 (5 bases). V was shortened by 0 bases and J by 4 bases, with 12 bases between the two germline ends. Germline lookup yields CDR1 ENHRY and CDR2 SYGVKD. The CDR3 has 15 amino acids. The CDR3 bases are TGTGCCATCAGTGAGTCCACGGGGCCGAGCTATGGCTACACCTTC. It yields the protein CAISESTGPSYGYTF.

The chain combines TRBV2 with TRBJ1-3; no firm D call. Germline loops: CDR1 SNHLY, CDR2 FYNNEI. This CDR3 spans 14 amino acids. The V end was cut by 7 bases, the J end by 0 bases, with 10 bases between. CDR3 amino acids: CASKNGHSGNTIYF. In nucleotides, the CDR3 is TGTGCCAGCAAGAACGGCCACTCTGGAAACACCATATATTTT.

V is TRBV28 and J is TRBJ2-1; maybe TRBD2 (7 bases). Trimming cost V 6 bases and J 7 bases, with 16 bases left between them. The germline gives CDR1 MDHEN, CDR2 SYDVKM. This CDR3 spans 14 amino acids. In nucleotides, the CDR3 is TGTGCCAGCAGCCGGGGGCGGGAGTGGAATGAGCAGTTCTTC. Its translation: CASSRGREWNEQFF.

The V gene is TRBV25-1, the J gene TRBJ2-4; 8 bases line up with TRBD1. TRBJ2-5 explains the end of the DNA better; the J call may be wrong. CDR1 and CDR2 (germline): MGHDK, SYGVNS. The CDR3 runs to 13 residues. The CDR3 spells CASRMTGVETQYF. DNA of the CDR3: TGTGCCAGCAGGATGACAGGGGTAGAGACCCAGTACTTC.

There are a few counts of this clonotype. CDR3 sequence (DNA): TGTGCCAGCATCGGCGGGAACCAAGAGACCCAGTACTTC. Translated, it gives CASIGGNQETQYF. This chain connects TRBV6-2 or TRBV6-3 to TRBJ2-5, with D tentatively TRBD2 (6 bases). This CDR3 has 13 amino acids. Germline assignment: CDR1 MNHEY and CDR2 SVGEGT. Trimming removed 7 bases from V and 0 bases from J, with 9 bases in between.

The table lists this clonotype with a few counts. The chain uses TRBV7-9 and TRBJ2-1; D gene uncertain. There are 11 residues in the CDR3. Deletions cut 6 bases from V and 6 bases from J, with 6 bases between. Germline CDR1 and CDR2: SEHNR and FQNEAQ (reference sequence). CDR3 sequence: CASSPPNEQFF. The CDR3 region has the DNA TGTGCCAGCAGTCCGCCCAATGAGCAGTTCTTC.

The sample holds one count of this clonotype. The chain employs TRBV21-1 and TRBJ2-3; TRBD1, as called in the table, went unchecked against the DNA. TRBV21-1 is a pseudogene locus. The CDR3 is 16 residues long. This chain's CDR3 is CAGSGGGGTSTDTQYF. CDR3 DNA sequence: TGTGCCGGCAGCGGAGGGGGGGGCACTAGCACAGATACGCAGTATTTT.

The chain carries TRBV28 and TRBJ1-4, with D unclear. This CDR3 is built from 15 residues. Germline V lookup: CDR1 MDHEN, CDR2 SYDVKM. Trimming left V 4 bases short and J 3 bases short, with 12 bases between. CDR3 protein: CASSYSGEANEKLFF. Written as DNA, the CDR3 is TGTGCCAGCAGTTACAGTGGGGAAGCTAATGAAAAACTGTTTTTT.

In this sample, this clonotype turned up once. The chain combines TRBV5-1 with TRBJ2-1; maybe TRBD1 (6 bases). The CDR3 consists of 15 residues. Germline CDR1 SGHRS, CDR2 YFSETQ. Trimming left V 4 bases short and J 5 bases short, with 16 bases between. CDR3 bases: TGCGCCAGCAGCGTAATCCGGGACACCGACAATGAGCAGTTCTTC. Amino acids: CASSVIRDTDNEQFF.

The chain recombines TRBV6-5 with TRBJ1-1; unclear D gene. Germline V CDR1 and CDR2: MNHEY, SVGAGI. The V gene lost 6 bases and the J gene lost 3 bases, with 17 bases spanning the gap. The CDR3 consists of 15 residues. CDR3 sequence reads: CASSPGSRKHTEAFF. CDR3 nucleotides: TGTGCCAGCAGCCCCGGCTCCAGGAAGCACACTGAAGCTTTCTTT.

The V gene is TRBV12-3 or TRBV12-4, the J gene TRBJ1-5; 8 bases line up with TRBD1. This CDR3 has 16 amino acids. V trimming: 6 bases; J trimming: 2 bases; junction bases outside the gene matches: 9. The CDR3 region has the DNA TGTGCCAGCAGGCGCAGGGGGCCGGTAGGCAATCAGCCCCAGCATTTT. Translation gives CASRRRGPVGNQPQHF.

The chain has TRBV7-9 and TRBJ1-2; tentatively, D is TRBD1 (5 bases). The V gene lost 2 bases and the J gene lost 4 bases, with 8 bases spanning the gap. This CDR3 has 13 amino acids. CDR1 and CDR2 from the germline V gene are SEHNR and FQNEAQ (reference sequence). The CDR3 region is CASSLWGRYGYTF. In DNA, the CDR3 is TGTGCCAGCAGCTTATGGGGACGCTATGGCTACACCTTC.

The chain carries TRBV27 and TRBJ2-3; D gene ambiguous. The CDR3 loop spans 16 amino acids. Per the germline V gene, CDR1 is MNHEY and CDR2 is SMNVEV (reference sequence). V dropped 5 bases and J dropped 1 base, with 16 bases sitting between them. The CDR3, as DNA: TGTGCCAGCAGTCCCACCCTTCCTGGGGGCACAGATACGCAGTATTTT. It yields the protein CASSPTLPGGTDTQYF.

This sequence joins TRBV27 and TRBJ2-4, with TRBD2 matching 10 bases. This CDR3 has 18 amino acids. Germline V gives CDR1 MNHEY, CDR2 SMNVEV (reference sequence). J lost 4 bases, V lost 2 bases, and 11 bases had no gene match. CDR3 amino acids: CASSLGPAGGATKNIQYF. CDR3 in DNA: TGTGCCAGCAGTTTAGGGCCAGCGGGAGGGGCTACAAAAAACATTCAGTACTTC.

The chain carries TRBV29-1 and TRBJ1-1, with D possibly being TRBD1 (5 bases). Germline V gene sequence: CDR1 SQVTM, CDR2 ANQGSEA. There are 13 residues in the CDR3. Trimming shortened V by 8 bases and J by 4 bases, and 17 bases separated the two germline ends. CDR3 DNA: TGCAGCTGCAGGGTTTCCTCCCGCACTGAAGCTTTCTTT. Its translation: CSCRVSSRTEAFF.

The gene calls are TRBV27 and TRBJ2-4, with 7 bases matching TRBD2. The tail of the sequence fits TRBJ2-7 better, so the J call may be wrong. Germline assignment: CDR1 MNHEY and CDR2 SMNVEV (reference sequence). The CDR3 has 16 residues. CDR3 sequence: CASSPNGLVSSYEQYF. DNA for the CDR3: TGTGCCAGCAGTCCCAACGGACTAGTTAGTTCCTACGAGCAGTACTTC.